Given below is one T cell receptor beta chain in context. This CDR3 contains 15 residues. The germline CDR1 and CDR2 sequences are LGHNA and YNFKEQ. Losses at the gene ends were 3 bases for V and 6 bases for J; bases not matched to a gene: 7. The source of the sample is a study of cytomegalovirus exposure and HLA in healthy donors. The primer mix had 60 Vbeta and 13 Jbeta primers. TCRdb keeps only in-frame clones here, not all; method: immunoSEQ multiplex PCR. The sample lists roughly 100,000 clones, 65% to 85% occurring once. Sequenced material: PBMCs. The receptor was isolated from an older woman in good health and CMV-seropositive. This chain connects TRBV4-2 to TRBJ2-2; 7 nucleotides align to TRBD1. The CDR3 DNA reads TGTGCCAGCAGCCACCGGGACAGAACGGCCGGGGAGCTGTTTTTT. As protein: CASSHRDRTAGELFF.